This T cell receptor beta chain was identified during a study of cytomegalovirus exposure and HLA in healthy donors. Study summary: Ancestry clustering placed more than 80% of several hundred genotyped donors in the Caucasian-associated cluster.

Regarding the study as a whole: The classifier, whose performance was assessed in both the original and validation cohorts, reportedly diagnosed cytomegalovirus status with high specificity and sensitivity. Likely technical artifact: a cluster of highly shared sequence variants.

The PCR made use of 60 Vbeta and 13 Jbeta primers. Produced via immunoSEQ multiplex PCR; TCRdb's table is partial and in-frame only. Its clone listing holds some 55,000 clones. Of note for this clone: Its specificity is unknown.

The TCR sequence derives from a woman between 35 and 50 years old in good health and CMV-seronegative. The sequencing input was PBMCs.

The CDR3 protein is CASSGPSGSYNEQFF. CDR3 sequence (DNA): TGTGCCAGCAGTGGCCCTAGCGGGTCCTACAATGAGCAGTTCTTC. This chain joins TRBV6-1 and TRBJ2-1; TRBD2 matches at 8 bases. The trim removed 4 bases at V and 1 base at J, leaving 3 bases unmatched. The V gene's germline CDR1 is MNHNS and CDR2 SASEGT. This CDR3 comprises 15 residues.